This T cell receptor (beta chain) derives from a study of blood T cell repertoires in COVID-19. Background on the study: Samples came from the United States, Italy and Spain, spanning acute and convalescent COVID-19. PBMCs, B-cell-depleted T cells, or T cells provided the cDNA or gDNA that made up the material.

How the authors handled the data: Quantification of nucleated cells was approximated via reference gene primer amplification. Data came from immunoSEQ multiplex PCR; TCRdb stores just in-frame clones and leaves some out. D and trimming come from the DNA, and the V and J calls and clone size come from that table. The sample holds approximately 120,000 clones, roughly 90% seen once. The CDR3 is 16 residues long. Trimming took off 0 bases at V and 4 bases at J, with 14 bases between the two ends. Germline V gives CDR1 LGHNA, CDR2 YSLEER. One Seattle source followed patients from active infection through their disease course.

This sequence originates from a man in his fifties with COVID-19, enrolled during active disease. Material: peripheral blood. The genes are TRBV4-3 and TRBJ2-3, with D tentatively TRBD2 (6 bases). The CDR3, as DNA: TGCGCCAGCAGCCAAGAGGACTACCGAGCCGCAGATACGCAGTATTTT. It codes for CASSQEDYRAADTQYF.